This record looks at one T cell receptor (beta chain) sequence and its context. The antigen remains undetermined. This sample stems from a study of CD8+ T cells in alopecia areata. At the level of the study: Among treated patients, oral tofacitinib was administered at 5 to 10 mg twice daily. Study-wide points: The study found that many expanded lesional clones persisted in scalp and blood during tofacitinib.

Treatment defined: oral pan-JAK inhibitor, 5-10 mg twice daily. Researchers took lesional scalp punch biopsies and peripheral blood from people who were alopecia areata patients. The CDR3 runs to 14 residues. V was pared by 6 bases and J by 3 bases, with 15 bases between. Germline assignment: CDR1 SGHAT and CDR2 FQNNGV. cDNA prepared by RNA extraction and subsequent reverse transcription served as the template for sequencing. Profiling relied on immunoSEQ multiplex PCR, and the TCRdb table lists in-frame clones only, not all of them. The sample has approximately 210,000 clones, approximately 67% seen once.

The rearrangement links TRBV11-2 to TRBJ2-7; D might be TRBD1 (5 bases). This TCR came from a human donor with alopecia areata. This sample comprised CD4+ T cells sorted from blood, obtained at approximately week 45, from a patient treated with tofacitinib. CDR3 coding DNA: TGTGCCAGCAGTCCACTCCAGGGTAACTACGAGCAGTACTTC. As protein: CASSPLQGNYEQYF.